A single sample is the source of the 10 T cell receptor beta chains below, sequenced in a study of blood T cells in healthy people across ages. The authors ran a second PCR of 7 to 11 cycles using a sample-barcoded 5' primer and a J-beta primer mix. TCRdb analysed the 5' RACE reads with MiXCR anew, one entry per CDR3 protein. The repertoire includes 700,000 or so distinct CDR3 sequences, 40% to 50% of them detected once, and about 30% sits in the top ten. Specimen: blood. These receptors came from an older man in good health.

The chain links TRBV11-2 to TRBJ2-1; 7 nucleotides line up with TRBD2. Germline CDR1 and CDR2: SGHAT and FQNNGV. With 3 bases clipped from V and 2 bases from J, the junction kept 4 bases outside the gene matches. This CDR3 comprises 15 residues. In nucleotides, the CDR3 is TGTGCCAGCAGCTTCGGCGGGAGCACCTACAATGAGCAGTTCTTC. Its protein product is CASSFGGSTYNEQFF.

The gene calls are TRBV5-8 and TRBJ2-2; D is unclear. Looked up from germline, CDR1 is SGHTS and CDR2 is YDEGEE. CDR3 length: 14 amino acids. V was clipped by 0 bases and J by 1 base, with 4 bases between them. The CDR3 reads CASSLVQNTGELFF. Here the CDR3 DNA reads TGTGCCAGCAGCTTGGTCCAGAACACCGGGGAGCTGTTTTTT.

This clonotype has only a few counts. CDR3 in amino acids: CASRPGTSGRRETQYF. As DNA, the CDR3 is TGTGCCAGCAGACCCGGGACTAGCGGGAGGAGAGAGACCCAGTACTTC. This rearrangement joins TRBV12-3 or TRBV12-4 to TRBJ2-7; the match to TRBD2 covers 15 bases. The end of the DNA fits TRBJ2-5 better, so the J call may be wrong. The length of the CDR3 is 16 residues.

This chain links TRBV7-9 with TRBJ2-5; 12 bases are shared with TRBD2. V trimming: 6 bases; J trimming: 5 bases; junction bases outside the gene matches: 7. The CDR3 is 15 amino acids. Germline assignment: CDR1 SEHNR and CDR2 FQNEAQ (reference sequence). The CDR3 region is CASSSSGRATETQYF. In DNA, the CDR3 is TGTGCCAGCAGTTCTAGCGGGAGGGCCACGGAGACCCAGTACTTC.

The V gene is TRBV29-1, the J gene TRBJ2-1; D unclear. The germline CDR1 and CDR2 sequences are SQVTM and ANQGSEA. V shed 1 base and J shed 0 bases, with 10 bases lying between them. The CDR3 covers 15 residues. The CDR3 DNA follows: TGCAGCGTTGAAGTAGGCGGATACTCCTACAATGAGCAGTTCTTC. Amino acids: CSVEVGGYSYNEQFF.

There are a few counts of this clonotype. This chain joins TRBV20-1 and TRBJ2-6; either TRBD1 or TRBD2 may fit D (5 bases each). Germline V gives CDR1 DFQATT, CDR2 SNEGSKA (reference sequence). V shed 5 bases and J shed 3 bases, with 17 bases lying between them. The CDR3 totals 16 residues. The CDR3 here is CSADTGTSYGANVLTF. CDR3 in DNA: TGCAGTGCTGACACCGGGACCTCATATGGGGCCAACGTCCTGACTTTC.

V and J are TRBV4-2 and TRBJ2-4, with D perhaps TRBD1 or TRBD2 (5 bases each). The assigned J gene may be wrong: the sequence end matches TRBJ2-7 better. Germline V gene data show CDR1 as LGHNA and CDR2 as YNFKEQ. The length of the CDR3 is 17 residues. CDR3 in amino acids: CASSPTRFRGRGYEQYF. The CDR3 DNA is TGTGCCAGCAGCCCAACCCGGTTCCGGGGACGAGGATACGAGCAGTACTTC.

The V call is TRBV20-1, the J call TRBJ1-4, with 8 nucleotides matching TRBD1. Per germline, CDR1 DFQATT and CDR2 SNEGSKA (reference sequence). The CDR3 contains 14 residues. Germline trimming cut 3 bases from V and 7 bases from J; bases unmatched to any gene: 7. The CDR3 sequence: CSARAGGGGEKLFF. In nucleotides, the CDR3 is TGCAGTGCTAGGGCAGGGGGCGGGGGTGAAAAACTGTTTTTT.

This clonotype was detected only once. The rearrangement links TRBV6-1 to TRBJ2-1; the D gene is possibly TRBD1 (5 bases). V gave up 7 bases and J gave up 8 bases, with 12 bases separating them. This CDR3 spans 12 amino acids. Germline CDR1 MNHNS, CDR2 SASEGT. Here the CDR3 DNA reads TGTGCCAGCACAGTTACCAGGGATGAGCAGTTCTTC. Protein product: CASTVTRDEQFF.

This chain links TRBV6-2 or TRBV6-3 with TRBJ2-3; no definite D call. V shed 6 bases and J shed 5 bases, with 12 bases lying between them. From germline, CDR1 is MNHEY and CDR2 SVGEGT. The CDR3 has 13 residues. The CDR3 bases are TGTGCCAGCAGCCAGTCTTTGGGAGATACGCAGTATTTT. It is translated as CASSQSLGDTQYF.